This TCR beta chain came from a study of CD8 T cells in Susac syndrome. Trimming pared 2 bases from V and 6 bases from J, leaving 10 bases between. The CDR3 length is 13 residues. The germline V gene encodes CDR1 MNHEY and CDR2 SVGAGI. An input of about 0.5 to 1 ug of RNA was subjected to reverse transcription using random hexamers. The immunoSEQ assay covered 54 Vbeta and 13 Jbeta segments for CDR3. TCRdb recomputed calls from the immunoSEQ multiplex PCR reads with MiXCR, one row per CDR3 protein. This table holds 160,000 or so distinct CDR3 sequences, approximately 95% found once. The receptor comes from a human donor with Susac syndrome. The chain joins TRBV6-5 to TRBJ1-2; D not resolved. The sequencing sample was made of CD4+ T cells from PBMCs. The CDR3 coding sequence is TGTGCCAGCAGTTACATTCCTGGGGATGGCTACACCTTC. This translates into CASSYIPGDGYTF.